This T cell receptor beta chain was recorded in a study of T cell repertoires in cytomegalovirus infection (dated by TCRdb to about 2019). In terms of the full investigation: The HLA type of each donor mattered for the analysis, because public TCR beta signatures pointed to carriage of CMV infection along with the matching HLA type. Beyond this particular receptor, the publication reports: Cumulative frequency of public TCR beta family members discriminated carriers of CMV infection plus the relevant HLA type in this cohort and an independent roughly 320-donor cohort. The ex vivo response was dominated by HLA-C-restricted CMV-specific TCR beta clonotypes, which also provided the single most frequent clonotype in two of eight donors.

This clonotype was counted a few times. Its antigen remains undetermined. No base qualities exist here, and no much larger clone lies one base off it. For CDR1 and CDR2, the germline V gene (reference sequence) lists LNHDA and SQIVND. V is trimmed back by 1 base and J by 6 bases, and the junction contains 2 bases that no gene match accounts for. The CDR3 measures 14 amino acids from cysteine to phenylalanine. The DNA shown is the 42-base CDR3, in frame from base 1. Sequencer: Illumina HiSeq 1500. TCRdb reprocessed the public reads (quality trimming at Q25 with fastp, clone calling with MiXCR) and kept in-frame beta chains. Every CDR3 protein is listed once, alongside the most common genes and DNA of its rows. This sample lists tens of thousands of distinct CDR3 sequences; around 20% were detected once. The leading ten clones occupy less than 20% of the sample.

The TCR comes from a human donor in good health (CMV status not recorded). Some clones in this sample may be carry-over from other donors' samples. Material for sequencing was PBMCs, sequenced either directly or after in vitro stimulation (not recorded which). The chain joins TRBV19 to TRBJ2-1; the junction holds 8 bases that match TRBD2. CDR3 loop: CASSIGTSSNEQFF. The bases are TGTGCCAGTAGTATAGGGACTAGCTCCAATGAGCAGTTCTTC.